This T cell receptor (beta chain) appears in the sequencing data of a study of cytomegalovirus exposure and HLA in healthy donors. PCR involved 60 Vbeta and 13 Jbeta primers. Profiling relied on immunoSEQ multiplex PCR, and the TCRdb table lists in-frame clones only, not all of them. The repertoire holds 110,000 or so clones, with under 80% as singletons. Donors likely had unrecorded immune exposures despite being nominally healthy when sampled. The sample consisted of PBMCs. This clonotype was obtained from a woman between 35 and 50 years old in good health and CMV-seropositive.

The CDR3 DNA is TGTGCCAGTAGTAGACAGGGGATAGCCAAAAACATTCAGTACTTC. Its protein is CASSRQGIAKNIQYF. V usage is TRBV19 and J usage is TRBJ2-4; 8 bases map to TRBD1. This CDR3 is 15 amino acids long. V gave up 4 bases and J gave up 0 bases; unmatched junction bases: 2. Germline lookup yields CDR1 LNHDA and CDR2 SQIVND (reference sequence). The full variable domain, completed using reference TRBV19 and TRBJ2-4, is DGGITQSPKYLFRKEGQNVTLSCEQNLNHDAMYWYRQDPGQGLRLIYYSQIVNDFQKGDIAEGYSVSREKKESFPLTVTSAQKNPTAFYLCASSRQGIAKNIQYFGAGTRLSVL.